The sequence of this T cell receptor (beta chain) was determined in a study of T-cell reconstitution after alpha-beta-depleted transplantation in children. Unique molecular identifiers were used to barcode this TCRbeta library. TCRdb reprocessed the PCR reads via MiXCR and lists one record per CDR3 protein. Altogether about 610,000 distinct CDR3 sequences are present, over 25% being singletons, with the ten largest covering 36%. Points from the study as a whole: Counts and diversity of T cells one year after transplant came mostly from newly produced T cells. Surviving recipient T cells and thymic progenitors produced the high day-60 TCRbeta diversity seen in some patients. The study reportedly traced alpha-beta T cells about two months after transplant to several hundred expanded graft clones.

The junction had 6 bases not matched to a gene; V was cut back by 4 bases and J by 6 bases. The CDR3 is 15 amino acids. Germline V gives CDR1 MDHEN, CDR2 SYDVKM. A word on this clonotype: The antigen is undetermined.

The sequencing used PBMCs, collected before TCRalphabeta/CD19-depleted stem cell transplant. J is TRBJ2-7 and V is TRBV28, with TRBD2 matching 13 bases. The clonotype originates from a boy in the first two years of life with Wiskott-Aldrich syndrome, due to receive a stem cell transplant. This CDR3 is CASSSRTSGSSEQYF. For the CDR3, the DNA is TGTGCCAGCAGTTCCCGGACTAGCGGGAGTTCCGAGCAGTACTTC.